These T cell receptor beta chains were read from a single sample in a study of identical twins. TCRdb redid the calling of the 5' RACE reads with MiXCR, one entry per CDR3 protein. The sample lists 690,000 or so distinct CDR3 sequences, 8.6% occurring once. The same sample was also studied in work on yellow fever vaccine responses in identical twins.

Sequenced sample: PBMCs. Receptor source: a young woman in good health. The CDR3 runs from the conserved cysteine through the conserved F or W. A D gene is named only where the DNA matches it firmly. Some rows have no size entry. The others give once, few or many, or a class for an expanded clone.

d_call: -; clone_size: few; j_call: TRBJ2-2; v_call: TRBV18; cdr3_nt: TGTGCCAGCTCAACTGACAACGGGGAGCTGTTTTTT; cdr3_aa: CASSTDNGELFF
d_call: -; clone_size: -; j_call: TRBJ1-2; v_call: TRBV9; cdr3_nt: TGTGCCAGCAGCGCAGACTTCAATGGCTACACCTTC; cdr3_aa: CASSADFNGYTF
d_call: -; clone_size: -; j_call: TRBJ2-1; v_call: TRBV5-1; cdr3_nt: TGCGCCAGCAGCTTGGGGGGAGGGGGAGACTACAATGAGCAGTTCTTC; cdr3_aa: CASSLGGGGDYNEQFF
d_call: -; clone_size: -; j_call: TRBJ2-7; v_call: TRBV7-9; cdr3_nt: TGTGCCAGCACCACCTCCTCCTACGAGCAGTACTTC; cdr3_aa: CASTTSSYEQYF
d_call: TRBD1; clone_size: few; j_call: TRBJ2-7; v_call: TRBV5-6; cdr3_nt: TGTGCCAGCAGCATAACCCCGGGACAGGACTACACTAGCTCCTACGAGCAGTACTTC; cdr3_aa: CASSITPGQDYTSSYEQYF
d_call: TRBD1; clone_size: -; j_call: TRBJ2-5; v_call: TRBV5-1; cdr3_nt: TGCGCCAGCAGCCCCACGACAGGGTCAGAGACCCAGTACTTC; cdr3_aa: CASSPTTGSETQYF
d_call: -; clone_size: few; j_call: TRBJ2-7; v_call: TRBV20-1; cdr3_nt: TGCAGTGCTAGGTCTTTGTCCGGGACAACCTACGAGCAGTACTTC; cdr3_aa: CSARSLSGTTYEQYF
d_call: -; clone_size: medium-sized; j_call: TRBJ2-2; v_call: TRBV29-1; cdr3_nt: TGCAGCGGTTTTCAGGGAACCGGGGAGCTGTTTTTT; cdr3_aa: CSGFQGTGELFF
d_call: -; clone_size: -; j_call: TRBJ2-7; v_call: TRBV12-3/TRBV12-4; cdr3_nt: TGTGCCAGCAGTTTCGGCGGAGGGGCCTCCTACGAGCAGTACTTC; cdr3_aa: CASSFGGGASYEQYF
d_call: -; clone_size: -; j_call: TRBJ2-2; v_call: TRBV28; cdr3_nt: TGTGCCGCATCTCGAGATCTCCTTAACACCGGGGAGCTGTTTTTT; cdr3_aa: CAASRDLLNTGELFF
d_call: TRBD2; clone_size: -; j_call: TRBJ2-7; v_call: TRBV7-6; cdr3_nt: TGTGCCAGCACTTTAGCGGGAGGGCCGTTCGGCGAGCAGTACTTC; cdr3_aa: CASTLAGGPFGEQYF
d_call: -; clone_size: many; j_call: TRBJ1-1; v_call: TRBV9; cdr3_nt: TGTGCCAGCAGCGTAGCTGAAGACTTCACAGCCAGGGCCTCTGAAGCTTTCTTT; cdr3_aa: CASSVAEDFTARASEAFF
d_call: TRBD2; clone_size: few; j_call: TRBJ2-7; v_call: TRBV12-3/TRBV12-4; cdr3_nt: TGTGCCAGCAGGTTAGGGGGACTAGCCCACGAGCAGTACTTC; cdr3_aa: CASRLGGLAHEQYF
d_call: TRBD1; clone_size: -; j_call: TRBJ1-5; v_call: TRBV20-1; cdr3_nt: TGCAGTGCTAGAAAAGGTCGCGGGACAGGGTTAAGTCAGCCCCAGCATTTT; cdr3_aa: CSARKGRGTGLSQPQHF
d_call: -; clone_size: -; j_call: TRBJ2-3; v_call: TRBV5-1; cdr3_nt: TGCGCCAGCAGCTTGGGAACTCCGAGGGATACGCAGTATTTT; cdr3_aa: CASSLGTPRDTQYF
d_call: TRBD2; clone_size: many; j_call: TRBJ2-3; v_call: TRBV24-1; cdr3_nt: TGTGCCACCAGTGACCGACTAGCGGGAGGGGTAGATACGCAGTATTTT; cdr3_aa: CATSDRLAGGVDTQYF
d_call: TRBD2; clone_size: few; j_call: TRBJ2-1; v_call: TRBV3-1; cdr3_nt: TGTGCCAGCAGCCAAGTTGGGCGGGAGGGACACAATGAGCAGTTCTTC; cdr3_aa: CASSQVGREGHNEQFF
d_call: -; clone_size: -; j_call: TRBJ2-3; v_call: TRBV6-1; cdr3_nt: TGTGCCAGCACCGTCCCCGGCACAGATACGCAGTATTTT; cdr3_aa: CASTVPGTDTQYF
d_call: -; clone_size: -; j_call: TRBJ2-3; v_call: TRBV12-3/TRBV12-4; cdr3_nt: TGTGCCAGCAGTTTAGCGCAGAAGAGCACAGATACGCAGTATTTT; cdr3_aa: CASSLAQKSTDTQYF
d_call: -; clone_size: -; j_call: TRBJ1-3; v_call: TRBV7-9; cdr3_nt: TGTGCCAGCAGCCCATCGTGGGGCGGCTCTGGAAACACCATATATTTT; cdr3_aa: CASSPSWGGSGNTIYF
d_call: -; clone_size: few; j_call: TRBJ2-2; v_call: TRBV28; cdr3_nt: TGTGCCCTCGGGGCAGAGAACACCGGGGAGCTGTTTTTT; cdr3_aa: CALGAENTGELFF
d_call: -; clone_size: few; j_call: TRBJ1-6; v_call: TRBV7-3; cdr3_nt: TGTGCCAGCAGCTTAACACTAGATTCACCCCTCCACTTT; cdr3_aa: CASSLTLDSPLHF
d_call: -; clone_size: -; j_call: TRBJ2-1; v_call: TRBV10-3; cdr3_nt: TGTGCCATCAGTGAGCAGGGGCGGGATGAGCAGTTCTTC; cdr3_aa: CAISEQGRDEQFF
d_call: TRBD2; clone_size: -; j_call: TRBJ2-7; v_call: TRBV24-1; cdr3_nt: TGTGCCACCAGTGACCCGGCTAGCGGCTCCTACGAGCAGTACTTC; cdr3_aa: CATSDPASGSYEQYF
d_call: -; clone_size: many; j_call: TRBJ1-1; v_call: TRBV5-1; cdr3_nt: TGCGCCAGCAGCTTGGTCGTCCTGAACACTGAAGCTTTCTTT; cdr3_aa: CASSLVVLNTEAFF
d_call: -; clone_size: few; j_call: TRBJ2-2; v_call: TRBV6-1; cdr3_nt: TGTGCCATCGGGGCTCCAGGGGCCTCCACCGGGGAGCTGTTTTTT; cdr3_aa: CAIGAPGASTGELFF
d_call: -; clone_size: few; j_call: TRBJ2-5; v_call: TRBV7-3; cdr3_nt: TGTGCCAGCAGCCCTAACCAGGGAGGAGAGACCCAGTACTTC; cdr3_aa: CASSPNQGGETQYF
d_call: -; clone_size: -; j_call: TRBJ2-5; v_call: TRBV5-4; cdr3_nt: TGTGCCAGCAGCCGAGAACGATCCAGGGAGACCCAGTACTTC; cdr3_aa: CASSRERSRETQYF
d_call: TRBD1; clone_size: -; j_call: TRBJ2-7; v_call: TRBV20-1; cdr3_nt: TGCAGTGCTCGGACAGGGAGTAAGGACGAGCAGTACTTC; cdr3_aa: CSARTGSKDEQYF
d_call: -; clone_size: few; j_call: TRBJ2-4; v_call: TRBV28; cdr3_nt: TGTGCCAGCAGTTCCTGGACACTAGCCAAAAACATTCAGTACTTC; cdr3_aa: CASSSWTLAKNIQYF
d_call: -; clone_size: -; j_call: TRBJ2-7; v_call: TRBV7-8; cdr3_nt: TGTGCCAGCAGCCCCTTCACGGTCGGAGGGGGTTACGAGCAGTACTTC; cdr3_aa: CASSPFTVGGGYEQYF
d_call: -; clone_size: many; j_call: TRBJ1-2; v_call: TRBV7-9; cdr3_nt: TGTGCCAGCAGCGCCGGACTGGGCGGCTACACCTTC; cdr3_aa: CASSAGLGGYTF
d_call: -; clone_size: few; j_call: TRBJ1-3; v_call: TRBV12-3/TRBV12-4; cdr3_nt: TGTGCCAGTAAAACAGACTCTGGAAACACCATATATTTT; cdr3_aa: CASKTDSGNTIYF
d_call: TRBD2; clone_size: few; j_call: TRBJ2-5; v_call: TRBV11-2; cdr3_nt: TGTGCCAGCAGCCCCCTAGCGGGAGGGCCCGGAGAGACCCAGTACTTC; cdr3_aa: CASSPLAGGPGETQYF
d_call: -; clone_size: few; j_call: TRBJ2-7; v_call: TRBV12-3/TRBV12-4; cdr3_nt: TGTGCCAGCAGTTTAGGGCCGGGTCTCGAGCAGTACTTC; cdr3_aa: CASSLGPGLEQYF
d_call: TRBD1; clone_size: few; j_call: TRBJ1-4; v_call: TRBV12-3/TRBV12-4; cdr3_nt: TGTGCCAGCAGCGACCGGGACAGACTCGCAACTAATGAAAAACTGTTTTTT; cdr3_aa: CASSDRDRLATNEKLFF
d_call: -; clone_size: few; j_call: TRBJ2-1; v_call: TRBV7-2; cdr3_nt: TGTGCCAGCAGCTTAGGAAAGCATATTGAGCAGTTCTTC; cdr3_aa: CASSLGKHIEQFF
d_call: TRBD1; clone_size: -; j_call: TRBJ2-7; v_call: TRBV20-1; cdr3_nt: TGCAGTGCCCCTGTCCCCAGGGGGAGCTACGAGCAGTACTTC; cdr3_aa: CSAPVPRGSYEQYF
d_call: TRBD2; clone_size: -; j_call: TRBJ2-7; v_call: TRBV5-6; cdr3_nt: TGTGCCAGCCATACAATACCTGGGGACTACCTTCTGGGAGAGCAGTACTTC; cdr3_aa: CASHTIPGDYLLGEQYF
d_call: -; clone_size: -; j_call: TRBJ1-1; v_call: TRBV7-9; cdr3_nt: TGTGCCAGCAGCTTCCCTTACACAGGGTCACCTCCTGAAGCTTTCTTT; cdr3_aa: CASSFPYTGSPPEAFF
d_call: TRBD1; clone_size: -; j_call: TRBJ2-7; v_call: TRBV5-1; cdr3_nt: TGCGCCAGCAGGGGGACAGGGACGCCGGGAAACGAGCAGTACTTC; cdr3_aa: CASRGTGTPGNEQYF
d_call: -; clone_size: few; j_call: TRBJ2-5; v_call: TRBV15; cdr3_nt: TGTGCCACCAGCAGACCTCTCAGGGGTACGGAGACCCAGTACTTC; cdr3_aa: CATSRPLRGTETQYF
d_call: TRBD1; clone_size: few; j_call: TRBJ1-5; v_call: TRBV6-1; cdr3_nt: TGTGCCAGCAGTAGACAGGGGGCAGTAAATCAGCCCCAGCATTTT; cdr3_aa: CASSRQGAVNQPQHF
d_call: TRBD2; clone_size: many; j_call: TRBJ2-1; v_call: TRBV6-2/TRBV6-3; cdr3_nt: TGTGCCAGCAGTTACACTCCACCGGGACTAGCGGGAGGGCCATCCTACAATGAGCAGTTCTTC; cdr3_aa: CASSYTPPGLAGGPSYNEQFF
d_call: TRBD1; clone_size: few; j_call: TRBJ1-1; v_call: TRBV7-2; cdr3_nt: TGTGCCAGCAGCTTAGGTGGACAGGGAACGCGAGCTTTCTTT; cdr3_aa: CASSLGGQGTRAFF
d_call: -; clone_size: many; j_call: TRBJ2-3; v_call: TRBV7-7; cdr3_nt: TGTGCTAGCAGTGACGGGGGATCCCCAGATACGCAGTATTTT; cdr3_aa: CASSDGGSPDTQYF
d_call: TRBD2; clone_size: few; j_call: TRBJ2-1; v_call: TRBV27; cdr3_nt: TGTGCCAGCAGTTTTGCTTGGACTAGCGGAACTAGGGTTCGCAATGAGCAGTTCTTC; cdr3_aa: CASSFAWTSGTRVRNEQFF
d_call: -; clone_size: -; j_call: TRBJ1-1; v_call: TRBV7-2; cdr3_nt: TGTGCCAGCAGTGCCAAAGGGGGTGAGGCTGAAGCTTTCTTT; cdr3_aa: CASSAKGGEAEAFF